This TCR beta chain was captured in a study of technical replicates of blood from a few donors. CDR1 and CDR2 (germline): LNHDA, SQIVND (reference sequence). V gave up 5 bases and J gave up 4 bases; unmatched junction bases: 17. The CDR3 length is 18 residues. This table comes from immunoSEQ multiplex PCR, and its TCRdb copy is limited to in-frame clones, with some not included. The top ten hold about 0.27% of the sample, which has tens of thousands of clones, over 90% seen once. The V and J genes are TRBV19 and TRBJ1-2; TRBD1 aligns across 9 bases. The material sequenced was T cells isolated from PBMCs. The clonotype originates from a human donor in good health. CDR3 sequence reads: CASSRVHRQGGPIYGYTF. As DNA, the CDR3 is TGTGCCAGTAGTCGGGTGCATCGACAGGGGGGACCAATCTATGGCTACACCTTC.